The 12 T cell receptor beta chains below were found in one sample sequenced in a study of CD8 T cells in ankylosing spondylitis. Study-level findings and limits: What appeared characteristic of ankylosing spondylitis blood was a TCR beta motif of several highly homologous variants.

Which antigens these TCRs recognize remains unknown. TCRdb reanalysed the 5' RACE reads using MiXCR and keeps one entry per CDR3 protein. The data contain around 220,000 distinct CDR3 sequences, about 17% of them singletons. Sample: blood, either unsorted or a sorted T cell fraction (not recorded which). These receptors originate from a male donor with ankylosing spondylitis.

The chain links TRBV28 to TRBJ2-7, with 8 bases aligning to TRBD2. Per the germline V gene, CDR1 is MDHEN and CDR2 is SYDVKM. The CDR3 covers 15 residues. After removal of 4 bases from V and 7 bases from J, the junction contained 12 bases not matched to a gene. In DNA form, the CDR3 reads TGTGCCAGCAGTTCCTACCTAACTAGCGGCCTTGAGCAGTACTTC. Its translation is CASSSYLTSGLEQYF.

J is TRBJ2-3 and V is TRBV5-6, with no clear D. Germline V gene sequence: CDR1 SGHDT, CDR2 YYEEEE. The CDR3 has 12 residues. V was pared by 1 base and J by 4 bases, with 4 bases between. The CDR3 loop is CASSLRADTQYF. As DNA, the CDR3 is TGTGCCAGCAGCTTGCGGGCAGATACGCAGTATTTT.

The V call is TRBV6-1, the J call TRBJ1-4, with D tentatively TRBD1 (6 bases). The CDR3 has 16 residues. Germline V lookup: CDR1 MNHNS, CDR2 SASEGT. The V end was cut by 4 bases, the J end by 8 bases, with 20 bases between. The DNA for the CDR3 is TGTGCCAGCAGTGGGGGGGCGGGACAAAGTATAGAAAAACTGTTTTTT. This translates into CASSGGAGQSIEKLFF.

The rearrangement links TRBV12-3 or TRBV12-4 to TRBJ2-7; 7 bases are shared with TRBD2. V gave up 7 bases and J gave up 6 bases; unmatched junction bases: 12. CDR3 length equals 14 residues. Written as DNA, the CDR3 is TGTGCCAGCATGACCTTTAAGTGGGGGGGCGAGCAGTACTTC. As protein: CASMTFKWGGEQYF.

In DNA form, the CDR3 reads TGTGCCAGCAGTCAGGGACTAAATAGCAATCAGCCCCAGCATTTT. Translated: CASSQGLNSNQPQHF. V gene TRBV27 combines with J gene TRBJ1-5, with D possibly matching TRBD1 (5 bases). The CDR3 loop spans 15 amino acids. The V and J ends lost 5 bases and 0 bases respectively, with 11 bases between them. The germline CDR1 and CDR2 sequences are MNHEY and SMNVEV (reference sequence).

This clonotype was recorded a few times. This sequence joins TRBV10-3 and TRBJ1-2; D is perhaps TRBD1 (5 bases). Germline V gene sequence: CDR1 ENHRY, CDR2 SYGVKD. The V end lost 0 bases, the J end lost 5 bases, and 28 bases lay between the germline ends. There are 20 residues in the CDR3. The CDR3 loop reads CAISESYPPSGEGARYGYTF. CDR3 nucleotides: TGTGCCATCAGTGAGTCGTACCCCCCCAGCGGGGAAGGGGCTAGGTATGGCTACACCTTC.

This clonotype was seen at least ten times. V usage is TRBV7-9 and J usage is TRBJ2-7, with TRBD1 matching 8 bases. Germline CDR1 SEHNR, CDR2 FQNEAQ (reference sequence). This CDR3 spans 14 amino acids. V was pared by 1 base and J by 3 bases, with 2 bases of the junction left unmatched. Here the CDR3 reads CASSLGDRNYEQYF. CDR3 coding DNA: TGTGCCAGCAGCTTAGGGGACAGGAACTACGAGCAGTACTTC.

This clonotype has only a few counts. The chain carries TRBV7-2 and TRBJ2-1, with TRBD1 matching over 7 bases. Germline CDR1 SGHTA, CDR2 FQGNSA. The length of the CDR3 is 16 residues. V dropped 4 bases and J dropped 2; count of bases not matched to a gene: 8. CDR3 protein: CASSSETGLPYNEQFF. CDR3 coding DNA: TGTGCCAGCAGCTCCGAGACAGGGTTACCCTACAATGAGCAGTTCTTC.

This clonotype was counted between two and nine times. The chain is built from TRBV25-1 and TRBJ1-5, with 8 bases that match TRBD1. Germline V gives CDR1 MGHDK, CDR2 SYGVNS. The CDR3 loop spans 14 amino acids. V lost 3 bases and J lost 3; bases outside the gene matches: 1. The CDR3: CASSEGQDNQPQHF. CDR3 DNA sequence: TGTGCCAGCAGTGAGGGACAGGACAATCAGCCCCAGCATTTT. The full variable domain, with the rest looked up from reference TRBV25-1 and TRBJ1-5, is EADIYQTPRYLVIGTGKKITLECSQTMGHDKMYWYQQDPGMELHLIHYSYGVNSTEKGDLSSESTVSRIRTEHFPLTLESARPSHTSQYLCASSEGQDNQPQHFGDGTRLSIL.

This clonotype was counted only a few times. The genes are TRBV12-3 or TRBV12-4 and TRBJ2-7; TRBD1 aligns across 9 bases. This CDR3 region has 17 residues. Unmatched junction bases numbered 21, after V lost 10 bases and J lost 5 bases. In nucleotides, the CDR3 is TGTGCCACCCCACCCCACCAGGACAGGGGCCGGTTAAACGAGCAGTACTTC. Protein: CATPPHQDRGRLNEQYF.

The V call is TRBV5-1, the J call TRBJ2-3; 12 nucleotides align to TRBD2. The J segment lost 6 bases and the V segment lost 4 bases, leaving 6 bases of the junction unmatched. The CDR3 consists of 15 residues. Per the germline V gene, CDR1 is SGHRS and CDR2 is YFSETQ. The CDR3 protein is CASSVTSGSGDTQYF. The CDR3 bases are TGCGCCAGCAGCGTGACTAGCGGGAGTGGGGATACGCAGTATTTT.

This clonotype appeared a few times. This chain links TRBV9 with TRBJ2-7, with D unresolved. This CDR3 is 17 amino acids long. Germline CDR1 SGDLS, CDR2 YYNGEE. With 4 bases removed from V and 5 bases from J, the gap between germline ends came to 25 bases. CDR3 in DNA: TGTGCCAGCAGCCAAGACTGGGTTACATCCCCTTCCCACGAGCAGTACTTC. Translation: CASSQDWVTSPSHEQYF.